This TCR beta chain stems from a study of human T cells and chemical hapten exposure. It was the library that attached unique molecular identifiers to individual cDNA molecules. Original data processing: Counting gave a median of around 96,000 TCRs per sample, with values ranging from about 23,224 to 700,000. MiXCR, applied by TCRdb to the RACE reads, yields one record per CDR3 protein. The V and J calls, along with clone size, are taken from TCRdb and not from the paper's own processing. The top ten hold roughly 13% of the sample, which has 35,000 to 50,000 distinct CDR3 sequences, approximately 9.7% seen once. Germline CDR1 is MDHEN and CDR2 is SYDVKM. J was trimmed by 8 bases and V by 2 bases; bases with no gene match: 4. The CDR3 spans 14 residues. Stated time point: patch test 2, 6 weeks after DPC sensitization. Treatment described: therapeutic diphenylcyclopropenone sensitization with weekly scalp DPC. Unfractionated whole blood was the source of the extracted total RNA.

The V gene is TRBV28, the J gene TRBJ1-5, with 9 bases lining up with TRBD1. Sequenced here: whole blood, sampled in connection with sensitization to the hapten diphenylcyclopropenone (DPC). The receptor comes from a woman aged 25-40 years with alopecia areata. Some clones in this sample may be carry-over from other donors' samples. The CDR3 DNA reads TGTGCCAGCAGTTTAGGGACAGGGAGGAAGCCCCAGCATTTT. Amino acids: CASSLGTGRKPQHF. Based on the CDR3 plus reference TRBV28 and TRBJ1-5, the full variable domain is DVKVTQSSRYLVKRTGEKVFLECVQDMDHENMFWYRQDPGLGLRLIYFSYDVKMKEKGDIPEGYSVSREKKERFSLILESASTNQTSMYLCASSLGTGRKPQHFGDGTRLSIL.